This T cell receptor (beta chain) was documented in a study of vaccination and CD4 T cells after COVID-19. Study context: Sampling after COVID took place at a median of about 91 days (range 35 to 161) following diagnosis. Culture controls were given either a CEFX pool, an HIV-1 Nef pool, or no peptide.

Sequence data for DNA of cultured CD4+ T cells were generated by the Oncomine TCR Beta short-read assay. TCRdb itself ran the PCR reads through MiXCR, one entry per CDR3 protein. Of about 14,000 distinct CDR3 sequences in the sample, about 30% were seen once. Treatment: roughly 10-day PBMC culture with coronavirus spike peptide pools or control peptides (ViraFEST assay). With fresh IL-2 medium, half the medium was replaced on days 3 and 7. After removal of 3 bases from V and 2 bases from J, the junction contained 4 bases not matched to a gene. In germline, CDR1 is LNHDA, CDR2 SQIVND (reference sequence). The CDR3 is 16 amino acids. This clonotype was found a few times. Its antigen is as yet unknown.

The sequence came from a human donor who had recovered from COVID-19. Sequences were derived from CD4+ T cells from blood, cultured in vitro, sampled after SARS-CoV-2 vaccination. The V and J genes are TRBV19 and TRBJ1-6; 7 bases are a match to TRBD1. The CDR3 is CASSMTGITYNSPLHF. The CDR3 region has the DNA TGTGCCAGTAGTATGACAGGGATAACCTATAATTCACCCCTCCACTTT.